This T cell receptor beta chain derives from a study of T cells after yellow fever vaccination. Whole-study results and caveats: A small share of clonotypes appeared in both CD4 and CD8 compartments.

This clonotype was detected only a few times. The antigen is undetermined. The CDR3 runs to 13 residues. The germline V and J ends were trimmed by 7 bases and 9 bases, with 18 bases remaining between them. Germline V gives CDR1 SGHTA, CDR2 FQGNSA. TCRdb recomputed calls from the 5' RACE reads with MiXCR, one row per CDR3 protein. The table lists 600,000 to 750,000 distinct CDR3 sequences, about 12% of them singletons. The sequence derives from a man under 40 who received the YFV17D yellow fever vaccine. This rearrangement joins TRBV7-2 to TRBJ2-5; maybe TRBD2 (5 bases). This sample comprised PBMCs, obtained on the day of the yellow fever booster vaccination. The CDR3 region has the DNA TGTGCCAGCACCCCATCCGTCCGAGCGGCCCAGTACTTC. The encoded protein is CASTPSVRAAQYF.